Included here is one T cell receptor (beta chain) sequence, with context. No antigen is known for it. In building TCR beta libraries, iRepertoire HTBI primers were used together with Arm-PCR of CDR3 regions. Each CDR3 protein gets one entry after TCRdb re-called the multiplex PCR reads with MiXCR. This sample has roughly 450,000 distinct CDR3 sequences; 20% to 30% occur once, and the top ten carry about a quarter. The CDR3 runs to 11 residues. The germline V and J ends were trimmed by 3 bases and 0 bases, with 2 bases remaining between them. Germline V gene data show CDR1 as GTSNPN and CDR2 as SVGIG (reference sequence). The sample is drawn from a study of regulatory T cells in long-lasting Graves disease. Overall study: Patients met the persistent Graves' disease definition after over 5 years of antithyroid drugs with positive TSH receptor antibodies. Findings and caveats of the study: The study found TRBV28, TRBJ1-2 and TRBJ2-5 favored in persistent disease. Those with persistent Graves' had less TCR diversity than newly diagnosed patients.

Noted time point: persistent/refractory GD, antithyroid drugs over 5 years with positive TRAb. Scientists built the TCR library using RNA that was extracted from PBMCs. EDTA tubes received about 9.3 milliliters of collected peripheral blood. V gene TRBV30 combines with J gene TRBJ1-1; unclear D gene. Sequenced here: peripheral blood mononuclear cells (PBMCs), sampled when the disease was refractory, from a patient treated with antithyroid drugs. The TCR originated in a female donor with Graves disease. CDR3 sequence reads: CAWRLNTEAFF. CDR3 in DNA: TGTGCCTGGAGGCTGAACACTGAAGCTTTCTTT.